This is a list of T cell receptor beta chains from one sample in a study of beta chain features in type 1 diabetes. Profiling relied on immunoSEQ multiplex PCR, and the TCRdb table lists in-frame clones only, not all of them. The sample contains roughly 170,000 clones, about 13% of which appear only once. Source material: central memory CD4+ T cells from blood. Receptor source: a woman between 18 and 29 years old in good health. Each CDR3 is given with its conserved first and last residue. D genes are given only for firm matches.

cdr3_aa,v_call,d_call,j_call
CAWSVGVSNQPQHF,TRBV30,NA,TRBJ1-5
CASSEQSSGNTIYF,TRBV4-3,NA,TRBJ1-3
CASSQPAAGGPGTQYF,TRBV4-1,TRBD2,TRBJ2-3
CSAGTDYGYTF,TRBV20-1,TRBD1,TRBJ1-2
CASSSHRDINGYTF,TRBV6-5,NA,TRBJ1-2
CASSRGQGGGYTF,TRBV25-1,TRBD1,TRBJ1-2
CSGWDRGYTEAFF,TRBV29-1,TRBD1,TRBJ1-1
CASSLVTGTSNTEAFF,TRBV5-1,NA,TRBJ1-1
CASSGEVGKREAVEQYF,TRBV9,TRBD2,TRBJ2-7
CASSLDRPVYEQYF,TRBV7-9,NA,TRBJ2-7
CASSSQGIHQPQHF,TRBV7-9,TRBD1,TRBJ1-5
CASSDRGVRTGELFF,TRBV10-3,NA,TRBJ2-2
CASSTYGQGTEQYF,TRBV7-2,TRBD1,TRBJ2-7
CASSLLGTGKSDTQYF,TRBV7-2,TRBD1,TRBJ2-3
CASSPGLAGLGELFF,TRBV7-9,TRBD2,TRBJ2-2
CASSVASFSVTEAFF,TRBV9,NA,TRBJ1-1
CASSVEGTGVGDTQYF,TRBV9,TRBD1,TRBJ2-3
CASSQDTGNNQPQHF,TRBV4-1,NA,TRBJ1-5
CASTVDRGRTYEQYF,TRBV2,TRBD1,TRBJ2-7
CASSAQGTDTQYF,TRBV6-5,NA,TRBJ2-3
CASSFRGGFTDTQYF,TRBV7-2,TRBD2,TRBJ2-3
CATSRDPGERAQPQHF,TRBV15,NA,TRBJ1-5
CASSLEAGGHGETQYF,TRBV27,TRBD2,TRBJ2-5
CASSFRGSGANVLTF,TRBV5-6,NA,TRBJ2-6
CASSWTSGTYNEQFF,TRBV5-8,TRBD2,TRBJ2-1
CSVPGPVTGSMSYTF,TRBV29-1,TRBD1,TRBJ1-2
CASMGHRDYNEQFF,TRBV19,NA,TRBJ2-1
CASSLGQGRADTQYF,TRBV7-9,TRBD1,TRBJ2-3
CASTVAGGNNEQFF,TRBV7-9,TRBD2,TRBJ2-1
CASSLDSKPNTEAFF,TRBV11-2,NA,TRBJ1-1
CASSRLTSTDTQYF,TRBV2,NA,TRBJ2-3
CAQGRGGSTDTQYF,TRBV10-3,NA,TRBJ2-3
CATSREPSGSYEQFF,TRBV15,TRBD2,TRBJ2-1
CASSLGGTTNTEAFF,TRBV7-6,NA,TRBJ1-1
CASSITVYGYTF,TRBV28,NA,TRBJ1-2
CASSPHDRAGYTF,TRBV7-8,TRBD1,TRBJ1-2
CASSQSGQTYEQYF,TRBV23-1,NA,TRBJ2-7
CASSEALRTQYF,TRBV6-1,NA,TRBJ2-3
CASSYSYRESGETQYF,TRBV6-5,NA,TRBJ2-5
CASSIDPSGRGLGMVF,TRBV19,TRBD2,TRBJ2-1
CATTGLAGRNEQFF,TRBV6-5,TRBD2,TRBJ2-1
CASSRVRDSNSGPHNEQFF,TRBV27,NA,TRBJ2-1
CASGQGAADTQYF,TRBV5-5,TRBD1,TRBJ2-3